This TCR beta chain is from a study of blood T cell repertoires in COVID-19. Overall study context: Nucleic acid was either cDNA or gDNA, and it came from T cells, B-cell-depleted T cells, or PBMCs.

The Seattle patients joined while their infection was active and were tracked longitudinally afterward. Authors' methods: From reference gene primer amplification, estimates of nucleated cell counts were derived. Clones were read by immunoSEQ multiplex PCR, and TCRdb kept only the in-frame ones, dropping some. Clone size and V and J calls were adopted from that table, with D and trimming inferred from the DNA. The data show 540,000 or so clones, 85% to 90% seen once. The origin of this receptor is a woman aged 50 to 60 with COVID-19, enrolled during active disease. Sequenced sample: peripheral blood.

CDR3 amino acids: CASSFSTGEGTDTQYF. For the CDR3, the DNA is TGTGCCAGCAGCTTTTCTACAGGGGAAGGCACAGATACGCAGTATTTT. This sequence joins TRBV5-5 and TRBJ2-3, with TRBD1 identical over 7 bases. The CDR3 extends over 16 amino acids. From germline, CDR1 is SGHKS and CDR2 YYEKEE (reference sequence). V was clipped by 2 bases and J by 1 base; unmatched bases: 7.